The sequence of this T cell receptor beta chain was determined in a study of shared clonotypes between healthy human individuals. Produced via immunoSEQ multiplex PCR; TCRdb's table is partial and in-frame only. The data contain hundreds of thousands of clones, about 95% of them singletons. This clone has a single count. CDR3 length: 16 amino acids. Germline V gene sequence: CDR1 SGDLS, CDR2 YYNGEE. Trimming removed 3 bases from V and 4 bases from J, with 17 bases in between. Specimen: naive CD4+ T cells sorted from blood. Subset indicated: CD45RA+ positively selected. This chain links TRBV9 with TRBJ2-1; D gene unclear. This receptor was identified in a young woman in good health. CDR3 in DNA: TGTGCCAGCAGCGCGACCCCCCACGCCGCTTACAATGAGCAGTTCTTC. This codes for CASSATPHAAYNEQFF.